This TCR beta chain was captured in a study of blood T cells in healthy people across ages. Points from the study as a whole: There were more naive CD4+ cells and higher diversity in long-lived donors than in aged donors.

The germline CDR1 and CDR2 sequences are LGHDT and YNNKEL (reference sequence). The CDR3 runs to 13 residues. V lost 4 bases to trimming and J lost 12 bases, with 16 bases between them. This clonotype showed up just a few times. The antigen remains unidentified. The use of a sample-barcoded 5' primer and a J-beta primer mix characterized a second PCR of about 7 to 12 cycles. TCRdb redid the calling of the 5' RACE reads with MiXCR, one entry per CDR3 protein. Among about 780,000 distinct CDR3 sequences, less than 60% were seen once, and the ten largest hold around 18%. The donors, all healthy, were Caucasians living in Russia, aged about 6 to 95.

The chain recombines TRBV3-1 with TRBJ2-1, with D hard to call. The clonotype comes from a man older than 75 in good health. Sequenced sample: blood. This chain's CDR3 is CASSLRQESGQFF. Written as DNA, the CDR3 is TGTGCCAGCAGCCTCCGGCAGGAGTCGGGGCAGTTCTTC.